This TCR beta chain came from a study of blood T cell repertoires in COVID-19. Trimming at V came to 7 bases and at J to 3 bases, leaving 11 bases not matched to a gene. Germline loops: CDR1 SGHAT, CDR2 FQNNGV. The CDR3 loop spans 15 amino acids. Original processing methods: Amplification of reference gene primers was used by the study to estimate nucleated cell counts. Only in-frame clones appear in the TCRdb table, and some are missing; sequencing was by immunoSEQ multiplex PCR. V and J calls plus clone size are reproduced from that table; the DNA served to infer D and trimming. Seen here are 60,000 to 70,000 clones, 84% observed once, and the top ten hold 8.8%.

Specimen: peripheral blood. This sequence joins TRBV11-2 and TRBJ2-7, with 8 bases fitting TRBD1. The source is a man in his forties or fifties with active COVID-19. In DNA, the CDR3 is TGTGCCAGCAACCCTCAGGACAGGGTTGGCTACGAGCAGTACTTC. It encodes CASNPQDRVGYEQYF.